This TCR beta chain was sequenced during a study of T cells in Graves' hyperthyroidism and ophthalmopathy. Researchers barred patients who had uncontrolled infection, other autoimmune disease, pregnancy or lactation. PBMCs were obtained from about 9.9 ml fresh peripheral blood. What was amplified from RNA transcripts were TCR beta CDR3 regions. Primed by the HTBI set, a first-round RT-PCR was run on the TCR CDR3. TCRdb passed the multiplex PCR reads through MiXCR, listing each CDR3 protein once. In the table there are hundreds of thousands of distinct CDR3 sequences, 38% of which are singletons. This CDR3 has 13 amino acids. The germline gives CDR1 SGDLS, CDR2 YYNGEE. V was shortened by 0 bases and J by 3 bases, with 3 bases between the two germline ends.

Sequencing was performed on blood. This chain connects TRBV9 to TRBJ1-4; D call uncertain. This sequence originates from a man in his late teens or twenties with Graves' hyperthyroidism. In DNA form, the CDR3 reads TGTGCCAGCAGCGTAGGATCTAATGAAAAACTGTTTTTT. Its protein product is CASSVGSNEKLFF.